This T cell receptor (beta chain) was sequenced for a study of OX40 agonist ivuxolimab in advanced cancers. Study-wide context: Enrolled patients in dose escalation had cancers that were hepatocellular carcinoma, melanoma, renal cell or head and neck cancer.

Notes on the study in general: There were, on average, more expanded clones in CD8+ T cells than in CD4+. Blood T cells, both CD4+ and CD8+, expanded clonally by week 6 at 0.1 to 3.0 mg/kg.

V was shortened by 4 bases and J by 0 bases, with 7 bases between the two germline ends. Germline V gene sequence: CDR1 MNHEY, CDR2 SVGAGI. This CDR3 spans 13 amino acids. Comments on this clone: The antigen is not known.

The assay was immunoSEQ multiplex PCR, and TCRdb's table has in-frame clones only and misses some. The data hold 45,000 to 50,000 clones, with around 74% observed a single time. The sample in question was CD4+ or CD8+ T cells sorted from blood, obtained in a trial of the OX40 agonist ivuxolimab. This receptor was obtained from an adult with an advanced solid tumor such as melanoma, head and neck, liver or kidney cancer. The V and J genes are TRBV6-5 and TRBJ2-7; no definite D call. The CDR3 coding sequence is TGTGCCAGCAGTTCGGCAAGCTCCTACGAGCAGTACTTC. It encodes CASSSASSYEQYF.